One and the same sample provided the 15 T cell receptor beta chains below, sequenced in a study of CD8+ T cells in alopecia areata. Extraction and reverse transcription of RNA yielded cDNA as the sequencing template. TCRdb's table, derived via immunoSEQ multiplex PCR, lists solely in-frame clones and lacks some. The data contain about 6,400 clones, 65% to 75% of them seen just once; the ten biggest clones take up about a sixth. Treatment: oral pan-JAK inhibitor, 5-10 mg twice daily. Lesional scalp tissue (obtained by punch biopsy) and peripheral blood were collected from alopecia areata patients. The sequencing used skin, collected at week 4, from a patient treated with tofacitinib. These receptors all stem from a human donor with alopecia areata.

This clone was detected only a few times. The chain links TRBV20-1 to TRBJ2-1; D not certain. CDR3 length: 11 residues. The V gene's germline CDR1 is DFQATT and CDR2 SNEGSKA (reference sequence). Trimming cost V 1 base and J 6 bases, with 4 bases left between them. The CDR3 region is CSARGPNEQFF. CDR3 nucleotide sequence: TGCAGTGCTAGAGGTCCCAATGAGCAGTTCTTC.

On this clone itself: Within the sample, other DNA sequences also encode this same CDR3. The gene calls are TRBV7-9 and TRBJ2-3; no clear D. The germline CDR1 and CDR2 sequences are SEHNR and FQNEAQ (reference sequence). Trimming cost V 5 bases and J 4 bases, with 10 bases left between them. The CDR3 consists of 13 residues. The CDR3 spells CASSPRGPDTQYF. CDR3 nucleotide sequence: TGTGCCAGCAGCCCTAGAGGTCCAGATACGCAGTATTTT.

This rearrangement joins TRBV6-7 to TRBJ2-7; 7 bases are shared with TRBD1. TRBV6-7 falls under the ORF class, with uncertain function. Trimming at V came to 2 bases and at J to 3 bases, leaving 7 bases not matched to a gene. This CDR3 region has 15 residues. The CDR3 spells CASSYAGTVIYEQYF. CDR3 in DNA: TGTGCCAGCAGTTACGCCGGGACAGTGATCTACGAGCAGTACTTC.

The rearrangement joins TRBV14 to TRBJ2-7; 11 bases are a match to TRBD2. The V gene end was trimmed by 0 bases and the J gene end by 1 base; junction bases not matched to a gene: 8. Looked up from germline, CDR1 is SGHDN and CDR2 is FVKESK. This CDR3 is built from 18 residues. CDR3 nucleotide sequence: TGTGCCAGCAGCCAAGATCACGGGCTAGCGGGAGGATCCTACGAGCAGTACTTC. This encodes CASSQDHGLAGGSYEQYF. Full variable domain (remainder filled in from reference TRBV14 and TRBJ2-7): EAGVTQFPSHSVIEKGQTVTLRCDPISGHDNLYWYRRVMGKEIKFLLHFVKESKQDESGMPNNRFLAERTGGTYSTLKVQPAELEDSGVYFCASSQDHGLAGGSYEQYFGPGTRLTVT.

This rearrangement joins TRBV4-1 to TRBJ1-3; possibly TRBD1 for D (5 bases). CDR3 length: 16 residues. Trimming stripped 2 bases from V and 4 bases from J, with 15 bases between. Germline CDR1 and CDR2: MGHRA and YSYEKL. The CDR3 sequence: CASSQFWDVEGNTIYF. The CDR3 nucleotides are TGCGCCAGCAGCCAATTCTGGGACGTGGAAGGAAACACCATATATTTT.

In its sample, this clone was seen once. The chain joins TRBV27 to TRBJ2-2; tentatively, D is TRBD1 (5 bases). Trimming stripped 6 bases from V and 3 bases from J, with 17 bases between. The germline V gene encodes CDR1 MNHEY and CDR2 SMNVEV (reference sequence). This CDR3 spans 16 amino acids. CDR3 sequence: CASSPPRQRYTGELFF. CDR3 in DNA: TGTGCCAGCAGCCCCCCCAGACAGAGATACACCGGGGAGCTGTTTTTT.

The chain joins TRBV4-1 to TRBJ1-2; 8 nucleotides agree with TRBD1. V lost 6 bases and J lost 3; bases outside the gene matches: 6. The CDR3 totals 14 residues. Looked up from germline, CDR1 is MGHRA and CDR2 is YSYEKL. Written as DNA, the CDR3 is TGCGCCAGCAGGATACAGGGGGGGGACTATGGCTACACCTTC. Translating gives CASRIQGGDYGYTF.

CDR3 region: CASRSPQANSPLHF. Here the CDR3 DNA reads TGTGCCAGCCGCTCCCCACAGGCCAATTCACCCCTCCACTTT. The chain is built from TRBV27 and TRBJ1-6; D possibly corresponds to TRBD1 (5 bases). Trimming left V 8 bases short and J 7 bases short, with 15 bases between. This CDR3 contains 14 residues. Germline V lookup: CDR1 MNHEY, CDR2 SMNVEV (reference sequence).

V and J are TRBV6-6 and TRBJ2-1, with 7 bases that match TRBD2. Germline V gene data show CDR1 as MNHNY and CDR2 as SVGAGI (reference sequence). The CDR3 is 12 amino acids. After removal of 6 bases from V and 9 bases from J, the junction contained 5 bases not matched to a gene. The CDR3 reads CASSRLAGEQFF. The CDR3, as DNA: TGTGCCAGCAGCCGACTAGCTGGTGAGCAGTTCTTC.

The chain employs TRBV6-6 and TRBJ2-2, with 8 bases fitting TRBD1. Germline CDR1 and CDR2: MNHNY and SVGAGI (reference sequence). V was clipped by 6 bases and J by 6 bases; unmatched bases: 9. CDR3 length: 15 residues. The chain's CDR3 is CASRTGTGFAGELFF. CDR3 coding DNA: TGTGCCAGCAGGACCGGGACAGGTTTTGCCGGGGAGCTGTTTTTT.

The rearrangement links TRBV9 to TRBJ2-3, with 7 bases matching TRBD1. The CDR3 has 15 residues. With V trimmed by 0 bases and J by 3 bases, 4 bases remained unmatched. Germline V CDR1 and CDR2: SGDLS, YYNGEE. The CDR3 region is CASSVGDRDTDTQYF. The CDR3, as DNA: TGTGCCAGCAGCGTAGGTGACAGGGATACAGATACGCAGTATTTT.

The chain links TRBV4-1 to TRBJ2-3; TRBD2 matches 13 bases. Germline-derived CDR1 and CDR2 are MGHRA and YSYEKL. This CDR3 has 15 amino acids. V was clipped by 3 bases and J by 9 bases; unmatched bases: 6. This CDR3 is CASSHPGTSGATQYF. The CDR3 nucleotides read TGCGCCAGCAGCCACCCGGGGACTAGCGGGGCCACGCAGTATTTT.

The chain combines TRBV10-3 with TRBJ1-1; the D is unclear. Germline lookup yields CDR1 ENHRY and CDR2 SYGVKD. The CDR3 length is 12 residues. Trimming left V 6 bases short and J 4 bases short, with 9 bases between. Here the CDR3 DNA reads TGTGCCATCAGGCAACTTAGCACTGAAGCTTTCTTT. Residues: CAIRQLSTEAFF.

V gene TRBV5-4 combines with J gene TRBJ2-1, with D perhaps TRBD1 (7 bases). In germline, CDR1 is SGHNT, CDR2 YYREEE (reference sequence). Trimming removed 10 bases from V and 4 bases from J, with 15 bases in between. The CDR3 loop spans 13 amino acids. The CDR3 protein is CAFPGGMYNEQFF. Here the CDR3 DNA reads TGTGCCTTCCCAGGGGGGATGTACAATGAGCAGTTCTTC. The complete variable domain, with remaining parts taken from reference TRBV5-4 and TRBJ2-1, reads ETGVTQSPTHLIKTRGQQVTLRCSSQSGHNTVSWYQQALGQGPQFIFQYYREEENGRGNFPPRFSGLQFPNYSSELNVNALELDDSALYLCAFPGGMYNEQFFGPGTRLTVL.

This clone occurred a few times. The CDR3 here is CSVVRNTEAFF. The CDR3 nucleotides are TGCAGCGTTGTTCGGAACACTGAAGCTTTCTTT. The chain employs TRBV29-1 and TRBJ1-1; D is unclear. With 4 bases removed from V and 1 base from J, the gap between germline ends came to 4 bases. The length of the CDR3 is 11 residues. The germline CDR1 and CDR2 sequences are SQVTM and ANQGSEA.